This TCR beta chain was sequenced during a study of T cell repertoires in cytomegalovirus infection. At the level of the study: It was recently identified HLA-C-restricted and well-studied HLA-B-restricted CMV epitopes that the study used. Evidence of both CMV infection and a matching HLA type came from public TCR beta signatures. Study-wide results and limits: HLA-C-restricted TCR beta clonotypes specific for CMV led the ex vivo response. The study identified carriers of CMV plus the relevant HLA from cumulative public TCR beta family frequency.

Trimming left V 1 base short and J 0 bases short, with 7 bases between. The CDR3 is 16 residues long. Germline V gives CDR1 SGHAT, CDR2 FQNNGV. To note about this clonotype: Its antigen is not known.

TCRdb independently ran MiXCR on the reads; one entry per CDR3 protein. Among some 560,000 distinct CDR3 sequences listed, over 35% were seen once. The clonotype was recovered from a human donor in good health (CMV status not recorded). Some clones in this sample may be carry-over from other donors' samples. The rearrangement uses TRBV11-2 and TRBJ2-6; no reliable D call. Sample: cultured PBMCs, taken from culture after CMV antigen stimulation. CDR3 in amino acids: CASSLAFGSGANVLTF. As DNA, the CDR3 is TGTGCCAGCAGCTTAGCGTTTGGCTCTGGGGCCAACGTCCTGACTTTC.